The 10 T cell receptor beta chains given below trace back to one sample, sequenced in a study of cytomegalovirus exposure and HLA in healthy donors. Primers included in the PCR were 60 Vbeta and 13 Jbeta primers. Only in-frame clones appear in the TCRdb table, and some are missing; sequencing was by immunoSEQ multiplex PCR. The profile covers about 130,000 clones, with 81% appearing a single time and 3.5% to 4.5% taken by the ten largest. Sequenced material: PBMCs. The receptors shown here come from a man aged 18 to 29 in good health and CMV-seropositive.

The CDR3: CASSVGGVADTQYF. For the CDR3, the DNA is TGTGCCAGCAGCGTAGGGGGGGTCGCAGATACGCAGTATTTT. V usage is TRBV9 and J usage is TRBJ2-3; D is perhaps TRBD2 (6 bases). From germline, CDR1 is SGDLS and CDR2 YYNGEE. V lost 0 bases, J lost 4 bases, and 9 bases lay in between. The CDR3 is made up of 14 amino acids.

The chain couples TRBV5-6 to TRBJ2-5, with TRBD2 matching over 8 bases. The CDR3 consists of 16 residues. Germline CDR1 and CDR2: SGHDT and YYEEEE. The V gene end was trimmed by 4 bases and the J gene end by 3 bases; junction bases not matched to a gene: 11. CDR3 residues: CASSLRGTREEETQYF. In DNA form, the CDR3 reads TGTGCCAGCAGCCTGCGGGGGACTAGAGAGGAAGAGACCCAGTACTTC.

CDR3 coding DNA: TGTGCCAGCAGTGAACGTTGGAGCTACGAGCAGTACTTC. It specifies CASSERWSYEQYF. This chain links TRBV6-1 with TRBJ2-7; D not certain. Germline CDR1 reads MNHNS; CDR2 reads SASEGT. CDR3 size: 13 residues. V lost 2 bases to trimming and J lost 3 bases, with 8 bases between them.

The chain recombines TRBV5-1 with TRBJ1-2; D remains unclear. The germline gives CDR1 SGHRS, CDR2 YFSETQ. Trimming took off 2 bases at V and 4 bases at J, with 9 bases between the two ends. CDR3 length: 13 residues. CDR3 nucleotide sequence: TGCGCCAGCAGCTTCGGGGAGGCCTATGGCTACACCTTC. It specifies CASSFGEAYGYTF.

This chain links TRBV7-2 with TRBJ2-7, with 8 bases aligning to TRBD1. CDR1 is SGHTA and CDR2 is FQGNSA in the germline V gene. The trim removed 5 bases at V and 4 bases at J, leaving 10 bases unmatched. The CDR3 has 15 amino acids. CDR3 sequence reads: CASSTYTGGVYEQYF. The CDR3 DNA reads TGTGCCAGCAGCACTTACACAGGGGGTGTGTACGAGCAGTACTTC.

This clone was counted between two and nine times. The rearrangement uses TRBV6-5 and TRBJ1-1; D call uncertain. V lost 2 bases to trimming and J lost 4 bases, with 14 bases between them. CDR1 MNHEY and CDR2 SVGAGI come from the germline V gene. This CDR3 has 15 residues. The CDR3 DNA sequence: TGTGCCAGCAGTTACGGGCGTGGAAGTGGCACTGAAGCTTTCTTT. This codes for CASSYGRGSGTEAFF.

The chain employs TRBV7-9 and TRBJ2-7; no clear D gene. V gave up 1 base and J gave up 0 bases, with 19 bases separating them. CDR1 SEHNR and CDR2 FQNEAQ come from the germline V gene (reference sequence). The CDR3 consists of 18 residues. The CDR3 coding sequence is TGTGCCAGCAGCTTAGGTGGCAGTAATACCCCCACCTCCTACGAGCAGTACTTC. It specifies CASSLGGSNTPTSYEQYF.

This clone was seen once. This CDR3 reads CASSLNRGYYGYTF. The CDR3 region has the DNA TGTGCCAGCAGCTTAAACAGGGGGTACTATGGCTACACCTTC. V gene TRBV7-2 combines with J gene TRBJ1-2; TRBD1 matches at 8 bases. Trimming removed 2 bases from V and 3 bases from J; junction bases left unmatched: 2. The CDR3 length is 14 residues. CDR1 SGHTA and CDR2 FQGNSA come from the germline V gene.

The rearrangement uses TRBV7-2 and TRBJ2-5; 7 nucleotides line up with TRBD2. With V trimmed by 7 bases and J by 5 bases, 10 bases remained unmatched. The CDR3 totals 14 residues. Germline V gene data show CDR1 as SGHTA and CDR2 as FQGNSA. CDR3 DNA: TGTGCCAGCAAAAAGGAAGCGGGGTTTGAGACCCAGTACTTC. The encoded protein is CASKKEAGFETQYF.

V is TRBV4-1 and J is TRBJ1-2; the D is unclear. Between the trimmed V and J ends, which lost 6 bases and 4 bases, there was a span of 18 bases. Germline-derived CDR1 and CDR2 are MGHRA and YSYEKL. CDR3 size: 15 residues. The CDR3 nucleotides read TGCGCCAGCAGGTCCCCCGAGGCGTTCGGCTATGGCTACACCTTC. As protein: CASRSPEAFGYGYTF.